Detailed here is one TCR beta chain. This entry comes from a study of cytomegalovirus exposure and HLA in healthy donors. The PCR contained 60 Vbeta and 13 Jbeta primers. The table came from immunoSEQ multiplex PCR; TCRdb's copy has only in-frame clones and leaves some out. The sample has approximately 220,000 clones, about 79% seen once. Germline CDR1 and CDR2: MNHNY and SVGAGI (reference sequence). This CDR3 contains 16 residues. V dropped 6 bases and J dropped 0; count of bases not matched to a gene: 5. The sequence derives from a male donor in good health and CMV-seronegative. V is TRBV6-6 and J is TRBJ2-6; 7 bases map to TRBD1. Sequencing was carried out using PBMCs. The CDR3 DNA sequence: TGTGCCAGCAGAAGGACAGGCCTCTCTGGGGCCAACGTCCTGACTTTC. Its protein is CASRRTGLSGANVLTF.